The 16 T cell receptor beta chains below come from one sample, sequenced in a study of T cell repertoires in cytomegalovirus infection. TCRdb re-called the reads through MiXCR, storing one row per CDR3 protein. The sample lists some 700,000 distinct CDR3 sequences, less than 40% occurring once. The material sequenced was PBMCs. These receptors all stem from a human donor in good health (CMV status not recorded). Some clones in this sample may be carry-over from other donors' samples.

The chain has TRBV5-1 and TRBJ1-1; 7 positions match TRBD1. This CDR3 has 16 residues. Losses at the gene ends were 0 bases for V and 2 bases for J; bases not matched to a gene: 7. Germline assignment: CDR1 SGHRS and CDR2 YFSETQ. The CDR3 spells CASSLGTHRGNTEAFF. Written as DNA, the CDR3 is TGCGCCAGCAGCTTGGGGACCCACAGGGGTAACACTGAAGCTTTCTTT. The complete variable domain, with remaining parts taken from reference TRBV5-1 and TRBJ1-1, reads KAGVTQTPRYLIKTRGQQVTLSCSPISGHRSVSWYQQTPGQGLQFLFEYFSETQRNKGNFPGRFSGRQFSNSRSEMNVSTLELGDSALYLCASSLGTHRGNTEAFFGQGTRLTVV.

This rearrangement joins TRBV12-3 or TRBV12-4 to TRBJ2-1; 12 bases map to TRBD1. The length of the CDR3 is 16 residues. Trimming took 3 bases from V and 9 from J; bases not matched to a gene: 9. The DNA for the CDR3 is TGTGCCAGCAGTTTGGACCGGGACAGGGGGCTCTTTGAGCAGTTCTTC. Its translation is CASSLDRDRGLFEQFF.

CDR3 residues: CSVGQGTETQYF. CDR3 nucleotides: TGCAGCGTCGGACAGGGTACGGAGACCCAGTACTTC. The genes are TRBV29-1 and TRBJ2-5; 8 bases map to TRBD1. The CDR3 has 12 residues. Germline assignment: CDR1 SQVTM and CDR2 ANQGSEA. The junction had 5 bases not matched to a gene; V was cut back by 6 bases and J by 5 bases.

V usage is TRBV7-2 and J usage is TRBJ2-1, with 8 bases identical to TRBD2. CDR3 size: 15 residues. In germline, CDR1 is SGHTA, CDR2 FQGNSA. Trimming at V came to 3 bases and at J to 2 bases, leaving 3 bases not matched to a gene. The CDR3: CASSFGGAPYNEQFF. DNA of the CDR3: TGTGCCAGCAGCTTCGGGGGGGCCCCCTACAATGAGCAGTTCTTC.

V gene TRBV7-2 combines with J gene TRBJ2-2; TRBD2 matches at 11 bases. The V segment lost 2 bases and the J segment 6 bases; nucleotides outside the gene matches: 5. This CDR3 region has 16 residues. Germline lookup yields CDR1 SGHTA and CDR2 FQGNSA. CDR3 coding DNA: TGTGCCAGCAGCTTATTTAGCGGGAGGGCCCCCGGGGAGCTGTTTTTT. It specifies CASSLFSGRAPGELFF.

V gene TRBV10-3 combines with J gene TRBJ1-2, with 10 bases aligning to TRBD1. The CDR3 runs to 21 residues. Germline assignment: CDR1 ENHRY and CDR2 SYGVKD. The V segment lost 6 bases and the J segment 1 base; nucleotides outside the gene matches: 23. The CDR3 sequence is CAISQGARFGTGAFINYGYTF. CDR3 nucleotides: TGTGCCATCAGCCAAGGGGCCAGGTTCGGGACAGGGGCCTTCATTAACTATGGCTACACCTTC.

This clonotype was picked up a small number of times. The chain combines TRBV11-2 with TRBJ2-1; unclear D gene. Trimming cost V 2 bases and J 12 bases, with 23 bases left between them. CDR1 SGHAT and CDR2 FQNNGV come from the germline V gene. The CDR3 spans 16 residues. The CDR3 spells CASSLRIVYSGWRQFF. DNA for the CDR3: TGTGCCAGCAGCTTACGAATTGTCTATTCCGGCTGGCGGCAGTTCTTC.

This clonotype was seen only a few times. The gene calls are TRBV6-2 or TRBV6-3 and TRBJ2-7, with D possibly matching TRBD1 (5 bases). CDR1 and CDR2 from the germline V gene are MNHEY and SVGEGT. V was shortened by 5 bases and J by 0 bases, with 14 bases between the two germline ends. The CDR3 is 15 residues long. The CDR3 region is CASSLHRKSSYEQYF. The CDR3 DNA reads TGTGCCAGCAGTCTACACAGGAAATCCTCCTACGAGCAGTACTTC.

The chain recombines TRBV6-5 with TRBJ2-5, with TRBD1 as a possible D gene (6 bases). V gave up 5 bases and J gave up 5 bases, with 18 bases separating them. There are 15 residues in the CDR3. Germline V CDR1 and CDR2: MNHEY, SVGAGI. The CDR3 sequence: CASSNTGWSSETQYF. In nucleotides, the CDR3 is TGTGCCAGCAGTAACACAGGGTGGTCTTCGGAGACCCAGTACTTC.

The J gene is TRBJ2-2, the V gene TRBV4-1; a weak D match, TRBD1 (6 bases). Deletions cut 2 bases from V and 4 bases from J, with 11 bases between. CDR3 size: 15 residues. The germline V gene encodes CDR1 MGHRA and CDR2 YSYEKL. For the CDR3, the DNA is TGCGCCAGCAGCCAACAACAGGGATTCACCGGGGAGCTGTTTTTT. Its translation: CASSQQQGFTGELFF.

J is TRBJ2-1 and V is TRBV19; the match to TRBD2 covers 14 bases. V lost 5 bases, J lost 5 bases, and 14 bases stayed unmatched. This CDR3 region has 19 residues. Germline-derived CDR1 and CDR2 are LNHDA and SQIVND (reference sequence). The CDR3: CASSPRPGTSGSSNNEQFF. Written as DNA, the CDR3 is TGTGCCAGTAGTCCTCGACCCGGGACTAGCGGGAGTTCCAACAATGAGCAGTTCTTC.

This clonotype was counted only a few times. This chain joins TRBV28 and TRBJ1-1; 9 bases map to TRBD1. This CDR3 spans 15 amino acids. Trimming took 5 bases from V and 7 from J; bases not matched to a gene: 11. Germline values: CDR1 MDHEN, CDR2 SYDVKM. CDR3: CASSPRGQGRVEAFF. CDR3 nucleotide sequence: TGTGCCAGCAGTCCGAGGGGACAGGGTCGGGTTGAAGCTTTCTTT. The entire variable domain, with the rest obtained from reference TRBV28 and TRBJ1-1, is as follows: DVKVTQSSRYLVKRTGEKVFLECVQDMDHENMFWYRQDPGLGLRLIYFSYDVKMKEKGDIPEGYSVSREKKERFSLILESASTNQTSMYLCASSPRGQGRVEAFFGQGTRLTVV.

This sequence joins TRBV20-1 and TRBJ2-1; TRBD2 agrees at 10 bases. V gave up 0 bases and J gave up 5 bases; unmatched junction bases: 4. Germline V gene data show CDR1 as DFQATT and CDR2 as SNEGSKA (reference sequence). This CDR3 has 15 amino acids. CDR3 sequence reads: CSARDPSGSHNEQFF. The CDR3 nucleotides are TGCAGTGCTAGAGATCCTAGCGGGAGTCACAATGAGCAGTTCTTC.

The rearrangement links TRBV7-3 to TRBJ2-2; no clear D. Germline CDR1 SGHTA, CDR2 FQGTGA. Trimming stripped 4 bases from V and 0 bases from J, with 18 bases between. The CDR3 is 18 amino acids. CDR3 coding DNA: TGTGCCAGCAGCTCGATTCCGGGCCGCATATCGAACACCGGGGAGCTGTTTTTT. Translated, it gives CASSSIPGRISNTGELFF. The variable domain in full, completed from reference TRBV7-3 and TRBJ2-2, reads GAGVSQTPSNKVTEKGKYVELRCDPISGHTALYWYRQSLGQGPEFLIYFQGTGAADDSGLPNDRFFAVRPEGSVSTLKIQRTERGDSAVYLCASSSIPGRISNTGELFFGEGSRLTVL.

The V call is TRBV4-1, the J call TRBJ1-2, with D tentatively TRBD1 (5 bases). Per germline, CDR1 MGHRA and CDR2 YSYEKL. The CDR3 loop spans 14 amino acids. V lost 1 base and J 8 bases, leaving 14 bases between the germline ends. Here the CDR3 DNA reads TGCGCCAGCAGCCAAGGAGGGGCGACGTTCGGCTACACCTTC. This translates into CASSQGGATFGYTF.

This clonotype was seen more than once but under ten times. The CDR3 loop is CATQSRWFEQFF. The CDR3 nucleotides are TGTGCCACCCAAAGTAGGTGGTTTGAGCAGTTCTTC. The chain couples TRBV6-4 to TRBJ2-1, with unresolved D. Per the germline V gene, CDR1 is MRHNA and CDR2 is SNTAGT. V was trimmed by 10 bases and J by 9 bases, leaving 16 bases between them. CDR3 length equals 12 residues.